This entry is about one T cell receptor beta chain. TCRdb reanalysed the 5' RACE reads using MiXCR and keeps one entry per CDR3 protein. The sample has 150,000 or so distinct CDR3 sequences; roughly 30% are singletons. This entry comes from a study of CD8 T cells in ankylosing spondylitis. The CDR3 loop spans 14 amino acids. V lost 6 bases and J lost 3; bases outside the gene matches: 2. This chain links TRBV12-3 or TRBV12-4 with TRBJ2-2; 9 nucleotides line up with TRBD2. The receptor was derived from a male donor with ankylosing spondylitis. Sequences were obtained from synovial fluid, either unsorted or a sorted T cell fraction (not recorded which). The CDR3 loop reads CASRGLADTGELFF. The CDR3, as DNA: TGTGCCAGCAGGGGACTAGCTGACACCGGGGAGCTGTTTTTT.